This T cell receptor beta chain was sequenced in a study of radiation and T cells in renal cell carcinoma. Here immunoSEQ multiplex PCR was the method, and the copy in TCRdb shows in-frame clones only, minus some. The table records roughly 20,000 clones, 59% of them present only once. Treatment given: treatment-naive control, cytoreductive nephrectomy. CDR3 size: 12 residues. Germline CDR1 reads SNHLY; CDR2 reads FYNNEI. The germline V and J ends were trimmed by 7 bases and 6 bases, with 10 bases remaining between them. The sequencing here drew on tumor tissue, taken from a patient whose treatment was nephrectomy without radiotherapy. The chain links TRBV2 to TRBJ1-5; D unresolved. This TCR was recovered from a man aged 50 to 60 with renal cell carcinoma. In DNA form, the CDR3 reads TGTGCCAGCAATCAGGAGGGTCAGCCCCAGCATTTT. Translating gives CASNQEGQPQHF.